The present T cell receptor (beta chain) was sequenced within a study of shared clonotypes between healthy human individuals. Points from the study as a whole: Blood alone was sampled, and tissue repertoires likely differ.

Comments on this clone: Its antigen is as yet unknown.

The V and J ends lost 7 bases and 2 bases respectively, with 11 bases between them. CDR3 size: 13 residues. Germline V gives CDR1 LNHDA, CDR2 SQIVND (reference sequence). Each donor was a Caucasian adult residing in Nashville, Tennessee. Splitting of CD4+ cells produced CD45RA+ naive and CD45RA-negative memory subsets. TCRdb's table, derived via immunoSEQ multiplex PCR, lists solely in-frame clones and lacks some. The sample holds fewer than 3 million clones, about nine tenths seen once. Input material: naive CD4+ T cells from PBMCs. Subset given: CD45RA+ positively selected. The TCR originated in a man aged 18 to 30 in good health. Some clones in this sample may be carry-over from other donors' samples. The V gene is TRBV19, the J gene TRBJ2-5; D is unclear. In DNA, the CDR3 is TGTGCCAGTACGTCTCGGCCTCAAGAGACCCAGTACTTC. It is translated as CASTSRPQETQYF.